The T cell receptor (beta chain) under discussion was sequenced for a study of blood T cell repertoires in COVID-19. Only in-frame clones appear in the TCRdb table, and some are missing; sequencing was by immunoSEQ multiplex PCR. This sample has some 150,000 clones, with about 86% found just once. The V and J ends lost 1 base and 2 bases, in that order; junction bases with no gene match: 10. The CDR3 runs to 17 residues. CDR1 and CDR2 from the germline V gene are SGHRS and YFSETQ. The sequence was collected from a man in his 70s with acute or convalescent COVID-19. The chain employs TRBV5-1 and TRBJ2-7; 9 nucleotides match TRBD1. The sequenced sample consisted of peripheral blood. CDR3 residues: CASSLYSSGTGTYEQYF. CDR3 in DNA: TGCGCCAGCAGCTTGTATTCTTCCGGGACAGGGACCTACGAGCAGTACTTC.